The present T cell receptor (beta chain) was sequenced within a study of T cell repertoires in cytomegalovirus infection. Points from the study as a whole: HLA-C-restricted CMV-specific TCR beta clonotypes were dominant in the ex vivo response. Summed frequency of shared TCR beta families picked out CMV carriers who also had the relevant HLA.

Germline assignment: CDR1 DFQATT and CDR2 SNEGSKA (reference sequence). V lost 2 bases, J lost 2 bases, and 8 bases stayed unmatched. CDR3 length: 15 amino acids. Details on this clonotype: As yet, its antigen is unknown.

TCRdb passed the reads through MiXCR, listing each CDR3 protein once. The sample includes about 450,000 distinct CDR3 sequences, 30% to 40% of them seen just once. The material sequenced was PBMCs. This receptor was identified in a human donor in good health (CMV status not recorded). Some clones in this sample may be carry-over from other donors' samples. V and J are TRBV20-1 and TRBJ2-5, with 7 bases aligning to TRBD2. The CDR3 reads CSARPPSGAQETQYF. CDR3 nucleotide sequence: TGCAGTGCTAGACCCCCAAGCGGGGCTCAAGAGACCCAGTACTTC.